The 9 T cell receptor beta chains presented below share a single source sample, sequenced in a study of beta chain features in type 1 diabetes. Overall study findings and caveats: There was a moderate but significant shortening of TCRB CDR3s in all four CD4+ subsets of Type 1 diabetes patients.

These receptors are not linked to any known antigen. Reverse transcribing all isolated RNA meant expressed TCRB transcripts were sequenced. The repertoire was sequenced with immunoSEQ multiplex PCR; TCRdb's copy has only in-frame clones and lacks some. Of 160,000 or so clones listed, roughly 9% are singletons. The sequencing sample was made of central memory CD4+ T cells from blood. The receptors originated from a woman in her twenties or thirties with type 1 diabetes.

The chain links TRBV27 to TRBJ1-1; TRBD1 matches 7 bases. Germline V gene lookup returns CDR1 MNHEY and CDR2 SMNVEV (reference sequence). The V and J ends lost 7 bases and 0 bases, in that order; junction bases with no gene match: 11. CDR3 length: 16 residues. CDR3 sequence (DNA): TGTGCCAGCACCCGACAGGGACCGTTTTTGAACACTGAAGCTTTCTTT. Translation gives CASTRQGPFLNTEAFF.

This clone turned up a few times. V gene TRBV4-2 combines with J gene TRBJ1-2, with a tentative D call TRBD1 (5 bases). Germline CDR1 and CDR2: LGHNA and YNFKEQ. The V and J ends lost 1 base and 3 bases respectively, with 15 bases between them. The CDR3 loop spans 16 amino acids. The CDR3 loop reads CASSQVSNIGDYGYTF. In nucleotides, the CDR3 is TGTGCCAGCAGCCAAGTTTCCAATATAGGGGACTATGGCTACACCTTC.

This clone showed up just a few times. The J gene is TRBJ2-3, the V gene TRBV5-6, with 11 bases matching TRBD2. Unmatched junction bases numbered 6, after V lost 4 bases and J lost 2 bases. CDR3 length: 16 amino acids. Germline assignment: CDR1 SGHDT and CDR2 YYEEEE. For the CDR3, the DNA is TGTGCCAGCAGCCCAAGACTAGCGGGATACACAGATACGCAGTATTTT. Translation: CASSPRLAGYTDTQYF.

The chain carries TRBV7-3 and TRBJ2-7, with D tentatively TRBD2 (6 bases). The CDR3 contains 15 residues. Per germline, CDR1 SGHTA and CDR2 FQGTGA. V dropped 1 base and J dropped 2 bases, with 12 bases sitting between them. The CDR3 nucleotides read TGTGCCAGCAGCTTAAGTCCTAGCGAGGCCTACGAGCAGTACTTC. It codes for CASSLSPSEAYEQYF. The whole variable domain, remainder taken from reference TRBV7-3 and TRBJ2-7, is GAGVSQTPSNKVTEKGKYVELRCDPISGHTALYWYRQSLGQGPEFLIYFQGTGAADDSGLPNDRFFAVRPEGSVSTLKIQRTERGDSAVYLCASSLSPSEAYEQYFGPGTRLTVT.

The chain uses TRBV6-5 and TRBJ2-1; no firm D call. The CDR3 has 15 amino acids. Germline loops: CDR1 MNHEY, CDR2 SVGAGI. Trimming stripped 2 bases from V and 0 bases from J, with 8 bases between. The DNA for the CDR3 is TGTGCCAGCAGTTACGGCCCTGACTCCTACAATGAGCAGTTCTTC. Amino acid sequence: CASSYGPDSYNEQFF.

This clone was seen a few times. The chain uses TRBV7-2 and TRBJ2-2; D perhaps matches TRBD2 (6 bases). V was shortened by 2 bases and J by 1 base, with 8 bases between the two germline ends. The germline V gene encodes CDR1 SGHTA and CDR2 FQGNSA. There are 15 residues in the CDR3. The CDR3 protein is CASSLFSGNTGELFF. CDR3 nucleotides: TGTGCCAGCAGCTTATTTAGCGGGAACACCGGGGAGCTGTTTTTT.

This clone was recorded at least ten times. The V gene is TRBV18, the J gene TRBJ2-7; 7 bases are a match to TRBD1. Germline loops: CDR1 KGHSH, CDR2 LQKENI. The junction had 7 bases not matched to a gene; V was cut back by 5 bases and J by 3 bases. CDR3 length: 14 residues. The CDR3 spells CASSIGQAGYEQYF. CDR3 bases: TGTGCCAGCTCAATCGGACAGGCGGGCTACGAGCAGTACTTC.

This clone has a handful of counts. The chain combines TRBV29-1 with TRBJ1-3, with D maybe TRBD1 (5 bases). The length of the CDR3 is 14 residues. V lost 4 bases, J lost 3 bases, and 13 bases lay in between. Germline V gene data show CDR1 as SQVTM and CDR2 as ANQGSEA. The CDR3 region is CSVAVRADGNTIYF. As DNA, the CDR3 is TGCAGCGTTGCGGTCAGGGCTGATGGAAACACCATATATTTT. Looking up the rest from reference TRBV29-1 and TRBJ1-3 gives the full variable domain: SAVISQKPSRDICQRGTSLTIQCQVDSQVTMMFWYRQQPGQSLTLIATANQGSEATYESGFVIDKFPISRPNLTFSTLTVSNMSPEDSSIYLCSVAVRADGNTIYFGEGSWLTVV.

V usage is TRBV19 and J usage is TRBJ2-1, with 9 bases fitting TRBD2. Germline CDR1 reads LNHDA; CDR2 reads SQIVND (reference sequence). Trimming cost V 4 bases and J 6 bases; bases outside gene matches: 10. The CDR3 extends over 16 amino acids. This CDR3 reads CASSNRAGGKVNEQFF. As DNA, the CDR3 is TGTGCCAGTAGTAATCGCGCGGGAGGGAAGGTCAATGAGCAGTTCTTC.